The 17 T cell receptor beta chains listed next were all sequenced from one sample in a study of early stage breast cancer tumors. Only in-frame clones appear in the TCRdb table, and some are missing; sequencing was by immunoSEQ multiplex PCR. Here the sample spans tens of thousands of clones, about 83% being singletons. The sequencing input was blood. The receptors stem from a person in their fifties or sixties with breast cancer.

The gene calls are TRBV28 and TRBJ2-4; D gene ambiguous. The germline V gene has CDR1 MDHEN and CDR2 SYDVKM. The CDR3 length is 14 residues. Between the trimmed V and J ends, which lost 6 bases and 0 bases, there was a span of 9 bases. The CDR3 nucleotides read TGTGCCAGCAGCGACAACTTAGCCAAAAACATTCAGTACTTC. Amino acid sequence: CASSDNLAKNIQYF.

The chain couples TRBV6-6 to TRBJ2-5; maybe TRBD1 (7 bases). The CDR3 loop spans 14 amino acids. Deletions cut 10 bases from V and 4 bases from J, with 19 bases between. Germline V gene data show CDR1 as MNHNY and CDR2 as SVGAGI (reference sequence). The CDR3 nucleotides read TGTGCCACCGCGGGGACAGAGCAGGGAGAGACCCAGTACTTC. This sequence encodes CATAGTEQGETQYF.

About this clone: An end of the junction differs from the germline gene, which may be a read error. The rearrangement links TRBV7-7 to TRBJ2-1; D might be TRBD1 (6 bases). This CDR3 spans 15 amino acids. Germline V gene sequence: CDR1 SSHAT, CDR2 FNYEAQ (reference sequence). In DNA, the CDR3 is TGTGCTAGCAGCCCCCGTCCCGGGACAAGTAATGAGCAGTTCTTC. It yields the protein CASSPRPGTSNEQFF.

J is TRBJ1-2 and V is TRBV7-9; 7 positions match TRBD1. The CDR3 covers 15 residues. The germline gives CDR1 SEHNR, CDR2 FQNEAQ (reference sequence). With 0 bases clipped from V and 6 bases from J, the junction kept 7 bases outside the gene matches. The CDR3 spells CASSLAGPRGDGYTF. The CDR3 DNA is TGTGCCAGCAGCTTAGCGGGACCCAGGGGGGATGGCTACACCTTC.

The gene calls are TRBV6-1 and TRBJ2-7; 7 bases line up with TRBD1. Trimming removed 3 bases from V and 1 base from J; junction bases left unmatched: 3. The CDR3 covers 14 residues. Germline V gene lookup returns CDR1 MNHNS and CDR2 SASEGT. The CDR3 nucleotides are TGTGCCAGCAGTGATGCGGACAGGTCCTACGAGCAGTACTTC. It yields the protein CASSDADRSYEQYF.

The chain recombines TRBV5-1 with TRBJ1-1, with a tentative D call TRBD1 (5 bases). This CDR3 is built from 14 residues. V lost 4 bases, J lost 0 bases, and 10 bases lay in between. Looked up from germline, CDR1 is SGHRS and CDR2 is YFSETQ. The CDR3 here is CASSLGVMNTEAFF. CDR3 DNA sequence: TGCGCCAGCAGCCTGGGGGTAATGAACACTGAAGCTTTCTTT.

V and J are TRBV9 and TRBJ2-7; D gene unclear. This CDR3 is 12 amino acids long. V lost 4 bases and J lost 9, with 14 bases in between. In germline, CDR1 is SGDLS, CDR2 YYNGEE. The CDR3 sequence: CASSPQPGRQYF. The CDR3 coding sequence is TGTGCCAGCAGCCCCCAGCCCGGGCGGCAGTACTTC.

The gene calls are TRBV20-1 and TRBJ1-2; D remains ambiguous. The germline V gene has CDR1 DFQATT and CDR2 SNEGSKA (reference sequence). This CDR3 is 11 amino acids long. Trimming removed 1 base at V and 8 bases at J, with 8 bases between. CDR3 protein: CSARGSQGYTF. DNA of the CDR3: TGCAGTGCTAGAGGTTCGCAGGGCTACACCTTC.

This chain links TRBV25-1 with TRBJ1-2; D is undetermined. The germline CDR1 and CDR2 sequences are MGHDK and SYGVNS. Deletions cut 2 bases from V and 4 bases from J, with 8 bases between. The CDR3 is made up of 13 amino acids. CDR3 protein: CASSEAHVYGYTF. The CDR3 DNA is TGTGCCAGCAGTGAAGCTCACGTCTATGGCTACACCTTC.

This clone was seen more than once but under ten times. The rearrangement uses TRBV30 and TRBJ1-5; maybe TRBD1 (5 bases). The CDR3 covers 13 residues. Between the trimmed V and J ends, which lost 2 bases and 5 bases, there was a span of 10 bases. From germline, CDR1 is GTSNPN and CDR2 SVGIG (reference sequence). Here the CDR3 DNA reads TGTGCCTGGAGTACAGGAAACTATCAGCCCCAGCATTTT. Its translation is CAWSTGNYQPQHF. Full variable domain (missing parts from reference TRBV30 and TRBJ1-5): SQTIHQWPATLVQPVGSPLSLECTVEGTSNPNLYWYRQAAGRGLQLLFYSVGIGQISSEVPQNLSASRPQDRQFILSSKKLLLSDSGFYLCAWSTGNYQPQHFGDGTRLSIL.

This clone came up a few times. The chain combines TRBV5-6 with TRBJ1-5; the D is unclear. V lost 0 bases and J lost 3, with 1 base in between. Per the germline V gene, CDR1 is SGHDT and CDR2 is YYEEEE. The length of the CDR3 is 12 residues. CDR3 protein: CASSLANQPQHF. CDR3 DNA: TGTGCCAGCAGCTTGGCCAATCAGCCCCAGCATTTT. Full variable domain (rest looked up from reference TRBV5-6 and TRBJ1-5): DAGVTQSPTHLIKTRGQQVTLRCSPKSGHDTVSWYQQALGQGPQFIFQYYEEEERQRGNFPDRFSGHQFPNYSSELNVNALLLGDSALYLCASSLANQPQHFGDGTRLSIL.

The chain couples TRBV5-1 to TRBJ2-7; TRBD1 matches at 7 bases. This CDR3 contains 15 residues. V shed 2 bases and J 2 bases; nucleotides not matched to a gene: 7. CDR1 and CDR2 from the germline V gene are SGHRS and YFSETQ. The CDR3 spells CASSFGQAQTYEQYF. The CDR3 nucleotides read TGCGCCAGCAGCTTTGGACAGGCCCAAACCTACGAGCAGTACTTC.

CDR3 coding DNA: TGTGCCAGCAGAGACACAGGGATGGATGGCTACACCTTC. It codes for CASRDTGMDGYTF. This chain joins TRBV6-5 and TRBJ1-2, with a possible D match to TRBD1 (6 bases). V lost 6 bases, J lost 6 bases, and 14 bases lay in between. Germline-derived CDR1 and CDR2 are MNHEY and SVGAGI. The CDR3 contains 13 residues.

This clone has more than one count but fewer than ten. The V call is TRBV21-1, the J call TRBJ2-7. TRBV21-1 is tagged as a pseudogene. The CDR3 consists of 13 residues. CDR3 DNA sequence: TGTGCCAGCAGCAATATTGACTCCTACGAGCAGTACTTC. Translated, it gives CASSNIDSYEQYF.

This chain uses TRBV5-1 with TRBJ2-7, with D tentatively TRBD1 or TRBD2 (5 bases each). The CDR3 length is 15 residues. V dropped 4 bases and J dropped 3 bases, with 17 bases sitting between them. Germline CDR1 is SGHRS and CDR2 is YFSETQ. In DNA form, the CDR3 reads TGCGCCAGCAGCCCAGGGACCCGTGCCGGCTACGAGCAGTACTTC. Translated, it gives CASSPGTRAGYEQYF.

The chain joins TRBV28 to TRBJ2-1; 7 bases line up with TRBD2. There are 17 residues in the CDR3. CDR1 is MDHEN, CDR2 SYDVKM, per germline. The trim removed 3 bases at V and 9 bases at J, leaving 17 bases unmatched. CDR3 sequence (DNA): TGTGCCAGCAGTTTTAGGCCGGGGAGGGAAGGCTTCCGTGAGCAGTTCTTC. Protein: CASSFRPGREGFREQFF.

V gene TRBV15 combines with J gene TRBJ1-5; 9 nucleotides match TRBD1. This CDR3 comprises 18 residues. Per germline, CDR1 LNHNV and CDR2 YYDKDF (reference sequence). V dropped 3 bases and J dropped 0; count of bases not matched to a gene: 9. For the CDR3, the DNA is TGTGCCACCAGCAGTGCCCGGGACAGGGCCTATAGCAATCAGCCCCAGCATTTT. Amino acids: CATSSARDRAYSNQPQHF.